This TCR beta chain emerged from a study of neurological immune-mediated disorders. This clonotype occurred many times. TCRdb itself ran the 5' RACE reads through MiXCR, one entry per CDR3 protein. The sample shows tens of thousands of distinct CDR3 sequences, about 8% of them seen only once. Time point given: longitudinal time-point 3. This CDR3 is built from 13 residues. The germline CDR1 and CDR2 sequences are MNHEY and SVGAGI. V lost 6 bases and J lost 7, with 13 bases in between. The rearrangement links TRBV6-5 to TRBJ1-5; D remains ambiguous. The receptor's source is a woman between 40 and 55 years old in good health. Sample: PBMCs. DNA for the CDR3: TGTGCCAGCAGACCCACTGCCGGGCAGCCCCAGCATTTT. Residues: CASRPTAGQPQHF.